This T cell receptor (beta chain) was found in a study of Ad26.COV2.S vaccination and SARS-CoV-2 variants. Study-wide context: Ad26.COV2.S given intramuscularly, once or twice 56 days apart.

Note on this clone: The antigen is not known.

Sample treatment: some 20 received Ad26.COV2.S at low or high dose, single or two shots; about 5 received placebo; per-sample allocation not given. The investigators took samples on day 63 after the first vaccine or placebo injection. Broader study findings: Substantial breadth was reportedly displayed by spike-specific CD8+ and CD4+ T cell responses after vaccination.

CDR1 and CDR2 (germline): SGHAT, FQNNGV. Trimming cost V 2 bases and J 7 bases, with 14 bases left between them. CDR3 length equals 14 residues. Clones were sequenced by immunoSEQ multiplex PCR, and TCRdb holds only the in-frame ones, with some missing. The sample carries about 440,000 clones, roughly 85% recorded once. The receptor was isolated from a person between 18 and 60 years old who received the Ad26.COV2.S COVID-19 vaccine or a placebo. V usage is TRBV11-2 and J usage is TRBJ1-2, with D maybe TRBD1 (6 bases). The sample in question was peripheral blood, obtained in a trial of Ad26.COV2.S vaccine versus placebo. CDR3 coding DNA: TGTGCCAGCAGCTTATCGGGGGGCGCGTTTGGCTACACCTTC. Translating gives CASSLSGGAFGYTF.